This T cell receptor (beta chain) was found in a study of OX40 agonist ivuxolimab in advanced cancers. About this clone itself: Its antigen is not known.

Study-wide results and limits: With doses of 0.1 to 3.0 mg/kg, CD4+ and CD8+ blood T cells had undergone clonal expansion by week 6. Among T cells, CD8+ cells averaged more expanded clones than CD4+ cells.

This CDR3 comprises 13 residues. Germline CDR1 and CDR2: GTSNPN and SVGIG (reference sequence). V was clipped by 0 bases and J by 7 bases, with 12 bases between them. The table came from immunoSEQ multiplex PCR; TCRdb's copy has only in-frame clones and leaves some out. The table includes over 100,000 clones, 90% detected once. This chain connects TRBV30 to TRBJ1-2, with no clear D. The sequence was obtained from an adult with an advanced solid tumor such as melanoma, head and neck, liver or kidney cancer. The sample was CD4+ or CD8+ T cells sorted from blood, taken in a trial of the OX40 agonist ivuxolimab. This CDR3 reads CAWSVRGTAGYTF. The CDR3 bases are TGTGCCTGGAGTGTACGAGGAACAGCTGGCTACACCTTC.